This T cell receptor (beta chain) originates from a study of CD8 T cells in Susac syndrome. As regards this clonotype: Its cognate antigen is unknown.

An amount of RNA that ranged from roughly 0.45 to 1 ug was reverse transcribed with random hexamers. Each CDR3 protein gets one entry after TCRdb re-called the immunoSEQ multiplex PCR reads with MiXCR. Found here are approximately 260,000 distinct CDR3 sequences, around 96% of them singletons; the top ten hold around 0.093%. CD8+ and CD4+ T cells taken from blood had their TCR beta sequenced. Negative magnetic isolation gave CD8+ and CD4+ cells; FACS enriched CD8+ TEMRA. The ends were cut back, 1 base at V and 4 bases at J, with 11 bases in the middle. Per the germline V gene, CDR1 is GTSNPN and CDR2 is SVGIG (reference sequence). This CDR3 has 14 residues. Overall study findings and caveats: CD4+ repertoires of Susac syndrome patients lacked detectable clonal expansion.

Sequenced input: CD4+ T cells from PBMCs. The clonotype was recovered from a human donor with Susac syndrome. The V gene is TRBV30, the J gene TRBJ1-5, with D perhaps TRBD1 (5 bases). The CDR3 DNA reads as TGTGCCTGGAGTGCCTCGGGGGGAAATCAGCCCCAGCATTTT. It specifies CAWSASGGNQPQHF.